The rows below give T cell receptor beta chains drawn from one sample of a study of T cells in tumors after PD-1 blockade. Method: immunoSEQ multiplex PCR; TCRdb's copy keeps in-frame clones and lacks some. The sample has 2,000 to 3,000 clones; less than 75% are singletons. The material sequenced was tumor tissue, taken after anti-PD-1 treatment. The receptors were gathered from a human donor with basal cell carcinoma. Each CDR3 is given with its conserved first and last residue. D genes are given only for firm matches. Some rows have no size entry. The others give once, few or many, or a class for an expanded clone.

V gene: TRBV30; clone size: NA; D gene: TRBD2; J gene: TRBJ2-7; CDR3 protein: CAWSGDSGVSEQYF; CDR3 DNA: TGTGCCTGGTCTGGGGATAGCGGGGTGTCTGAGCAGTACTTC
V gene: TRBV7-2; clone size: NA; D gene: TRBD1; J gene: TRBJ1-5; CDR3 protein: CASSLHRGMNQPQHF; CDR3 DNA: TGTGCCAGCAGCCTACACAGGGGAATGAATCAGCCCCAGCATTTT
V gene: TRBV5-1; clone size: NA; D gene: NA; J gene: TRBJ1-2; CDR3 protein: CASSTSGASSNYGYTF; CDR3 DNA: TGCGCCAGCAGCACTTCAGGGGCCTCATCTAACTATGGCTACACCTTC
V gene: TRBV3-1/TRBV3-2; clone size: NA; D gene: NA; J gene: TRBJ1-5; CDR3 protein: CASSQGGLTHSNQPQHF; CDR3 DNA: TGTGCCAGCAGCCAAGGCGGCTTAACCCATAGCAATCAGCCCCAGCATTTT
V gene: TRBV24-1; clone size: NA; D gene: TRBD1; J gene: TRBJ2-3; CDR3 protein: CATSAQGAHTDTQYF; CDR3 DNA: TGTGCCACCAGTGCCCAGGGGGCGCACACAGATACGCAGTATTTT
V gene: TRBV11-3; clone size: NA; D gene: TRBD1; J gene: TRBJ2-2; CDR3 protein: CASSSSRTGKNTGELFF; CDR3 DNA: TGTGCCAGCAGCTCTTCCCGGACAGGGAAGAACACCGGGGAGCTGTTTTTT
V gene: TRBV7-6; clone size: NA; D gene: NA; J gene: TRBJ2-2; CDR3 protein: CASSRPGNTGELFF; CDR3 DNA: TGTGCCAGCAGCCGGCCCGGGAACACCGGGGAGCTGTTTTTT
V gene: TRBV21-1; clone size: NA; D gene: NA; J gene: TRBJ1-5; CDR3 protein: CASSPYSGQSNQPQHF; CDR3 DNA: TGTGCCAGCAGCCCCTACAGTGGACAGAGCAATCAGCCCCAGCATTTT
V gene: TRBV5-1; clone size: few; D gene: NA; J gene: TRBJ2-3; CDR3 protein: CASSLWGDTQYF; CDR3 DNA: TGCGCCAGCAGCTTGTGGGGAGATACGCAGTATTTT
V gene: TRBV5-1; clone size: NA; D gene: NA; J gene: TRBJ2-3; CDR3 protein: CASSTGTFFTDTQYF; CDR3 DNA: TGCGCCAGCAGCACCGGGACGTTTTTCACAGATACGCAGTATTTT
V gene: TRBV11-3; clone size: once; D gene: NA; J gene: TRBJ2-7; CDR3 protein: CASSLGGGVEQYF; CDR3 DNA: TGTGCCAGCAGCTTAGGCGGAGGGGTCGAGCAGTACTTC
V gene: TRBV19; clone size: few; D gene: NA; J gene: TRBJ1-1; CDR3 protein: CASSIQGLIAEAFF; CDR3 DNA: TGTGCCAGTAGTATACAGGGTCTCATCGCTGAAGCTTTCTTT
V gene: TRBV27; clone size: NA; D gene: NA; J gene: TRBJ1-1; CDR3 protein: CASSLAGPSTEAFF; CDR3 DNA: TGTGCCAGCAGTCTGGCTGGACCTTCTACTGAAGCTTTCTTT
V gene: TRBV23-1; clone size: NA; D gene: TRBD1; J gene: TRBJ2-7; CDR3 protein: CASWYPTGAPYEQYF; CDR3 DNA: TGCGCCAGCTGGTACCCAACAGGGGCCCCCTACGAGCAGTACTTC
V gene: TRBV5-1; clone size: once; D gene: TRBD2; J gene: TRBJ2-3; CDR3 protein: CASSLAVGGTSSTDTQYF; CDR3 DNA: TGCGCCAGCAGCTTGGCCGTCGGGGGGACCTCTAGCACAGATACGCAGTATTTT
V gene: TRBV7-9; clone size: NA; D gene: NA; J gene: TRBJ1-5; CDR3 protein: CASSLDSNQPQHF; CDR3 DNA: TGTGCCAGCAGCTTGGATAGCAATCAGCCCCAGCATTTT
V gene: TRBV12-5; clone size: few; D gene: NA; J gene: TRBJ1-5; CDR3 protein: CASGLVGDGGQPQHF; CDR3 DNA: TGTGCTAGTGGTTTGGTGGGGGACGGGGGTCAGCCCCAGCATTTT
V gene: TRBV5-5; clone size: NA; D gene: TRBD1; J gene: TRBJ2-1; CDR3 protein: CASSLTPGQGSYNEQFF; CDR3 DNA: TGTGCCAGCAGCTTGACCCCGGGACAGGGGTCCTACAATGAGCAGTTCTTC
V gene: TRBV5-1; clone size: NA; D gene: NA; J gene: TRBJ2-7; CDR3 protein: CASSLETGTTYEQYF; CDR3 DNA: TGCGCCAGCAGCTTGGAGACCGGGACCACCTACGAGCAGTACTTC
V gene: TRBV21-1; clone size: NA; D gene: NA; J gene: TRBJ2-6; CDR3 protein: CASRRGARANVLTF; CDR3 DNA: TGTGCCAGCAGACGTGGGGCGAGGGCCAACGTCCTGACTTTC
V gene: TRBV6-1; clone size: NA; D gene: NA; J gene: TRBJ2-7; CDR3 protein: CASSEPPGGDEQYF; CDR3 DNA: TGTGCCAGCAGTGAACCGCCCGGCGGGGACGAGCAGTACTTC
V gene: TRBV7-6; clone size: NA; D gene: NA; J gene: TRBJ2-2; CDR3 protein: CASSKAGFTGELFF; CDR3 DNA: TGTGCCAGCAGCAAGGCAGGGTTCACCGGGGAGCTGTTTTTT
V gene: TRBV5-6; clone size: NA; D gene: NA; J gene: TRBJ2-1; CDR3 protein: CASSPRTGSSYNEQFF; CDR3 DNA: TGTGCCAGCAGCCCCCGGACGGGGAGCTCCTACAATGAGCAGTTCTTC
V gene: TRBV30; clone size: NA; D gene: NA; J gene: TRBJ2-4; CDR3 protein: CAWSGGALRYF; CDR3 DNA: TGTGCCTGGAGTGGGGGGGCACTTCGGTACTTC
V gene: TRBV11-3; clone size: once; D gene: TRBD1; J gene: TRBJ2-1; CDR3 protein: CASSLGQGGVNEQFF; CDR3 DNA: TGTGCCAGCAGCTTAGGACAGGGGGGGGTGAATGAGCAGTTCTTC
V gene: TRBV6-1; clone size: large; D gene: NA; J gene: TRBJ1-6; CDR3 protein: CASSESSYNSPLHF; CDR3 DNA: TGTGCCAGCAGTGAATCCTCCTATAATTCACCCCTCCACTTT
V gene: TRBV27; clone size: NA; D gene: NA; J gene: TRBJ1-1; CDR3 protein: CASSPTGSGGAEAFF; CDR3 DNA: TGTGCCAGCAGTCCAACAGGGTCGGGTGGGGCTGAAGCTTTCTTT
V gene: TRBV24-1; clone size: NA; D gene: NA; J gene: TRBJ1-5; CDR3 protein: CATSDPQGRESNQPQHF; CDR3 DNA: TGTGCCACCAGTGATCCCCAGGGCAGGGAAAGCAATCAGCCCCAGCATTTT
V gene: TRBV7-2; clone size: NA; D gene: NA; J gene: TRBJ1-3; CDR3 protein: CASSSPQKRGGNTIYF; CDR3 DNA: TGTGCCAGCAGCTCACCACAAAAACGTGGTGGAAACACCATATATTTT
V gene: TRBV7-9; clone size: NA; D gene: NA; J gene: TRBJ1-1; CDR3 protein: CASSLALGGNTEAFF; CDR3 DNA: TGTGCCAGCAGCTTAGCGCTGGGGGGGAACACTGAAGCTTTCTTT